The clone carrying this TCR beta chain was counted ten times or more. What it binds is unknown. These data originate in a study of T cells in Graves' hyperthyroidism and ophthalmopathy. Across the study: Blood was drawn when the patient was first diagnosed and still untreated.

Findings and limits, study-wide: Model predictions of ophthalmopathy came a median approximately 6.5 months before onset. By a 13 V-J model, ophthalmopathy was set apart from stable hyperthyroidism.

RNA transcripts gave rise to amplified TCR beta CDR3 regions. The HTBI primer set drove a first-round RT-PCR of the TCR CDR3. TCRdb called the multiplex PCR reads again in MiXCR, with one record for every CDR3 protein. The sample consists of around 440,000 distinct CDR3 sequences, about 15% of them appearing once. Newly diagnosed hyperthyroidism, duration under 2 months, in patients aged 18 to 65. The sequence came from a young woman with Graves' hyperthyroidism. Material for sequencing was blood.

CDR3 sequence: CASSLNTGETQYF. The CDR3 nucleotides are TGTGCCAGCAGCCTAAACACCGGGGAGACCCAGTACTTC. The V call is TRBV12-3 or TRBV12-4, the J call TRBJ2-5, with D unresolved. V lost 6 bases and J lost 5, with 13 bases in between. This CDR3 contains 13 residues.